This section outlines one TCR beta chain sequence together with its context. Its specificity is unknown. CDR1 is SGHTA and CDR2 is FQGTGA in the germline V gene. The CDR3 spans 17 residues. V lost 4 bases to trimming and J lost 5 bases; unmatched junction nucleotides: 12. The authors extracted total RNA from unfractionated whole blood. The record originates from a study of human T cells and chemical hapten exposure. Study-wide results and limits: The number of TCRs above 1 in 1000 frequency did not change after DPC sensitization.

Individual cDNA molecules each carried unique molecular identifiers attached by the library. Original data processing: Individual samples carried between about 23,224 and 700,000 TCRs, with 85,000 to 100,000 as the median. TCRdb ran MiXCR on the reads and lists one entry per CDR3 protein. The V and J calls follow TCRdb's processing rather than the paper's. The repertoire has around 120,000 distinct CDR3 sequences, over 7.5% of them found once; the top ten carry 1.4%. This TCR derives from a human donor in good health. Some clones in this sample may be carry-over from other donors' samples. Sequencing input: whole blood. This chain connects TRBV7-3 to TRBJ2-1, with 9 positions matching TRBD2. The CDR3 bases are TGTGCCAGCAGCTCCTCCGGGGGCGGGGGGGCCAACAATGAGCAGTTCTTC. It is translated as CASSSSGGGGANNEQFF.